These 4 T cell receptor beta chains were sequenced from one sample in a study of CD8 T cells in ankylosing spondylitis. No antigens are known for them. TCRdb used MiXCR to reprocess the 5' RACE reads, holding one entry per CDR3 protein. The data contain about 400,000 distinct CDR3 sequences, approximately 20% of them singletons. The study's findings and limits: For ankylosing spondylitis blood, a TCR beta motif of 7 or 8 highly homologous variants appeared characteristic.

The sequenced sample consisted of blood, either unsorted or a sorted T cell fraction (not recorded which). The receptors stem from a male donor with ankylosing spondylitis.

J is TRBJ1-1 and V is TRBV6-2 or TRBV6-3; maybe TRBD1 (5 bases). The CDR3 runs to 13 residues. Trimming left V 6 bases short and J 4 bases short, with 12 bases between. Germline-derived CDR1 and CDR2 are MNHEY and SVGEGT. CDR3 coding DNA: TGTGCCAGCAGATACGAGAGGGGCACTGAAGCTTTCTTT. It is translated as CASRYERGTEAFF.

The CDR3 coding sequence is TGTGCCATCAGTGCCGCGACAGGGCCCGACAATGAGCAGTTCTTC. As protein: CAISAATGPDNEQFF. The chain carries TRBV10-3 and TRBJ2-1; 7 bases line up with TRBD1. With V trimmed by 4 bases and J by 5 bases, 8 bases remained unmatched. There are 15 residues in the CDR3. Germline assignment: CDR1 ENHRY and CDR2 SYGVKD.

The chain has TRBV13 and TRBJ2-7; the match to TRBD1 covers 7 bases. The ends lost 5 bases at V and 2 bases at J; junction bases unmatched: 9. The CDR3 runs to 15 residues. The V gene's germline CDR1 is PRHDT and CDR2 FYEKMQ (reference sequence). Here the CDR3 DNA reads TGTGCCAGCAGCCCCCGTCCGGGGACAGCCTACGAGCAGTACTTC. This encodes CASSPRPGTAYEQYF.

This clonotype was seen once. The rearrangement uses TRBV20-1 and TRBJ2-1; 8 positions match TRBD2. The CDR3 sequence is 14 residues long. Trimming removed 6 bases from V and 5 bases from J; junction bases left unmatched: 9. The germline CDR1 and CDR2 sequences are DFQATT and SNEGSKA (reference sequence). CDR3 sequence reads: CSAKGASGHNEQFF. The CDR3 DNA is TGCAGTGCCAAGGGAGCTAGCGGGCACAATGAGCAGTTCTTC.